The rows below give T cell receptor beta chains drawn from one sample of a study of OX40 agonist ivuxolimab in advanced cancers. Data came from immunoSEQ multiplex PCR; TCRdb stores just in-frame clones and leaves some out. The data show 45,000 or so clones, roughly 90% seen once. Sequences were derived from CD4+ or CD8+ T cells sorted from blood, sampled in a trial of the OX40 agonist ivuxolimab. The receptors originated from an adult with an advanced solid tumor such as melanoma, head and neck, liver or kidney cancer. Each CDR3 is given with its conserved first and last residue. D genes are given only for firm matches. Size values are once, few and many counts, or a class for expanded clones, and some rows have none.

D	V	J	size	length	DNA	CDR3
TRBD2	TRBV7-6	TRBJ2-1	NA	17	TGTGCCAGCAGCTTACCCCTAACGGGAGGATTCCCCAATGAGCAGTTCTTC	CASSLPLTGGFPNEQFF
TRBD1	TRBV27	TRBJ2-5	NA	15	TGTGCCAGCAGAGCCCGGACAGGGGGAGGAGAGACCCAGTACTTC	CASRARTGGGETQYF
NA	TRBV28	TRBJ2-7	NA	11	TGTGCCACCTCGGACAGCTACGAGCAGTACTTC	CATSDSYEQYF
NA	TRBV28	TRBJ2-7	NA	14	TGTGCCAGCAGTTTAGGGCCGGGCCGCTACGAGCAGTACTTC	CASSLGPGRYEQYF
NA	TRBV19	TRBJ2-2	NA	16	TGTGCCAGTAGTATGGGTGGCGGGGCCTACACCGGGGAGCTGTTTTTT	CASSMGGGAYTGELFF
NA	TRBV6-5	TRBJ2-7	NA	13	TGTGCCAGCAGTTACTCGTCCCTGTCCGAGCAGTACTTC	CASSYSSLSEQYF
TRBD1	TRBV6-6	TRBJ2-7	NA	15	TGTGCCAGCAGTTACGTGGGACAGGGAGGCAACGAGCAGTACTTC	CASSYVGQGGNEQYF
TRBD2	TRBV4-2	TRBJ2-5	NA	14	TGTGCCAGCAGCCAAGATGCTAGCGGCGAGACCCAGTACTTC	CASSQDASGETQYF
TRBD2	TRBV6-1	TRBJ2-1	NA	14	TGTGCCAGCAGAGCCACCTGGGGGGGGAATGAGCAGTTCTTC	CASRATWGGNEQFF
NA	TRBV27	TRBJ2-7	NA	15	TGTGCCAGCAGTATTAGCGGAGGAGCATTCTACGAGCAGTACTTC	CASSISGGAFYEQYF
NA	TRBV6-5	TRBJ2-5	NA	15	TGTGCCAGCAGCAACCTACAGGGTGGGAAAGAGACCCAGTACTTC	CASSNLQGGKETQYF
TRBD2	TRBV19	TRBJ2-7	NA	13	TGTGCCAGTAGTGAGGGACTAATCTACGAGCAGTACTTC	CASSEGLIYEQYF
TRBD1	TRBV19	TRBJ2-1	NA	14	TGTGCCAGTAGGGGGGACAGGGCCTACAATGAGCAGTTCTTC	CASRGDRAYNEQFF
NA	TRBV9	TRBJ2-3	NA	16	TGTGCCAGCAGCGAGGGGGGACGGGCCCTCACAGATACGCAGTATTTT	CASSEGGRALTDTQYF
NA	TRBV7-2	TRBJ2-7	NA	14	TGTGCCAGCAGCTTAAAAAAGCTCTACTACGAGCAGTACTTC	CASSLKKLYYEQYF
NA	TRBV6-1	TRBJ2-7	NA	17	TGTGCCAGCAGTGAAGATCTAGCGGCAGGGGGTAACGACGAGCAGTACTTC	CASSEDLAAGGNDEQYF
TRBD2	TRBV4-2	TRBJ2-7	few	16	TGTGCCAGCAGCCGGGAAACTAGCGGGCCTACCTACGAGCAGTACTTC	CASSRETSGPTYEQYF
NA	TRBV11-3	TRBJ2-3	NA	12	TGTGCCAGCAGCTCTGGCACAGATACGCAGTATTTT	CASSSGTDTQYF
TRBD1	TRBV19	TRBJ1-5	once	14	TGTGCCAGTAGTACAGGGGGACTCAATCAGCCCCAGCATTTT	CASSTGGLNQPQHF
NA	TRBV27	TRBJ2-7	NA	13	TGTGCCAGCAGTTTATCCGGCCCAAGCGAGCAGTACTTC	CASSLSGPSEQYF